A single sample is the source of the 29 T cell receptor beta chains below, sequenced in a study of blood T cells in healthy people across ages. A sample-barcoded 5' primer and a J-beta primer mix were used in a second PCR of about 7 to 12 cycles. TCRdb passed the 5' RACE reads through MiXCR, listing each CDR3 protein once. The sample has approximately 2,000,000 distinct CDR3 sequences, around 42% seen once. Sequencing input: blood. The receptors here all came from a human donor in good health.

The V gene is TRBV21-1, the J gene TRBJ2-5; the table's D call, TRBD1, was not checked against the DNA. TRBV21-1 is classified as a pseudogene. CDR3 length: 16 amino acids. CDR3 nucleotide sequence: TGTGCCAGCAGCGCCCACCGACGACAGGGTGAGGAGACCCAGTACTTC. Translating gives CASSAHRRQGEETQYF.

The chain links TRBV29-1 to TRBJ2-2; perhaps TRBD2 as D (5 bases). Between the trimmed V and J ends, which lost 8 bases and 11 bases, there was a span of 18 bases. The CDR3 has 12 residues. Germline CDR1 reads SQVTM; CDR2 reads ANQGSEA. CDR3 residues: CSTSRWTGELFF. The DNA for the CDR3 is TGCAGCACAAGTCGGTGGACTGGAGAGCTGTTTTTT.

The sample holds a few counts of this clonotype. CDR3: CASSPGTASNEQFF. CDR3 bases: TGCGCCAGCAGCCCTGGGACAGCAAGCAATGAGCAGTTCTTC. The gene calls are TRBV5-1 and TRBJ2-1, with TRBD1 matching 7 bases. In germline, CDR1 is SGHRS, CDR2 YFSETQ. The CDR3 totals 14 residues. V shed 4 bases, J shed 6 bases, and the junction held 7 bases outside the gene matches.

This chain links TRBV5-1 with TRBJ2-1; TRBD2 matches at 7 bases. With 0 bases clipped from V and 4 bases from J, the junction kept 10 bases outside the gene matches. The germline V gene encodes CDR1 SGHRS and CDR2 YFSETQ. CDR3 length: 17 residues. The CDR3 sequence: CASSLAPALAAYNEQFF. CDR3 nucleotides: TGCGCCAGCAGCTTGGCTCCGGCGCTAGCGGCATACAATGAGCAGTTCTTC.

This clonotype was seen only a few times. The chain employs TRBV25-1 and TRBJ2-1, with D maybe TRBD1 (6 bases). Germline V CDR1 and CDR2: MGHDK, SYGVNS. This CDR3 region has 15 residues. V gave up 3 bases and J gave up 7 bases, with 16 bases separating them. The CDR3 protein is CASSDAGAGENEQFF. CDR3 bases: TGTGCCAGCAGTGATGCAGGGGCTGGTGAAAATGAGCAGTTCTTC.

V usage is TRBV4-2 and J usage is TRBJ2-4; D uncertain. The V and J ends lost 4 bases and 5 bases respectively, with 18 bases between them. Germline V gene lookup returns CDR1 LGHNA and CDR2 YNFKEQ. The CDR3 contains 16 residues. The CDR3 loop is CASSRVDARGENIQYF. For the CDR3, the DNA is TGTGCCAGCAGCCGAGTGGACGCGCGTGGGGAAAACATTCAGTACTTC.

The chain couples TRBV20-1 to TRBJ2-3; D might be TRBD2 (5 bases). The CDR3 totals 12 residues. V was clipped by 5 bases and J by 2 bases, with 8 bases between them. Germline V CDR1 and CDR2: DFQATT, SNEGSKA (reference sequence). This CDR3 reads CSAPRDTDTQYF. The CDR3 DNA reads TGCAGTGCTCCCCGGGACACAGATACGCAGTATTTT.

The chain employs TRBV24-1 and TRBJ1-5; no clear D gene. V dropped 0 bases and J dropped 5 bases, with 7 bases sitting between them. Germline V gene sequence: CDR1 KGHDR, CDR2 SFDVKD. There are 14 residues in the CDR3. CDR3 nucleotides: TGTGCCACCAGTGATTTGACAGTAGATCAGCCCCAGCATTTT. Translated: CATSDLTVDQPQHF.

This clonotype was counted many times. This chain's CDR3 is CASSPTGGNYEQYF. In DNA, the CDR3 is TGCGCCAGCAGCCCGACAGGGGGGAATTACGAGCAGTACTTC. The chain is built from TRBV4-1 and TRBJ2-7; TRBD1 matches 9 bases. The CDR3 has 14 amino acids. The germline V gene encodes CDR1 MGHRA and CDR2 YSYEKL. Trimming removed 4 bases from V and 4 bases from J; junction bases left unmatched: 5.

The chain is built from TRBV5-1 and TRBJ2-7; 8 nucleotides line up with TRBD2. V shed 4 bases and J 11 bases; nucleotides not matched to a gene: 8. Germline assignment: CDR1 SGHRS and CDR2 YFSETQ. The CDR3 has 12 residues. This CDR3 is CASSREGTSEYF. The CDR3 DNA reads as TGCGCCAGCAGCCGGGAGGGGACTAGTGAGTACTTC.

The CDR3 DNA is TGTGCCAGCAGCCCCCCGGGGTACGGTCGAGAGACCCAGTACTTC. Residues: CASSPPGYGRETQYF. This chain links TRBV7-6 with TRBJ2-5; maybe TRBD2 (5 bases). The CDR3 has 15 residues. CDR1 is SGHVS, CDR2 FNYEAQ, per germline. V gave up 5 bases and J gave up 4 bases, with 17 bases separating them.

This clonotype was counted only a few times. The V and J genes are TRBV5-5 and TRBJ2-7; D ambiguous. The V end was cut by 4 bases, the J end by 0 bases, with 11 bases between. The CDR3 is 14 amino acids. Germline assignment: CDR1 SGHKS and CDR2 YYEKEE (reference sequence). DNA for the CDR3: TGTGCCAGCAGCCCTGAAGTGGGCTCCTACGAGCAGTACTTC. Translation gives CASSPEVGSYEQYF. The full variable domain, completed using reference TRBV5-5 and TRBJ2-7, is DAGVTQSPTHLIKTRGQQVTLRCSPISGHKSVSWYQQVLGQGPQFIFQYYEKEERGRGNFPDRFSARQFPNYSSELNVNALLLGDSALYLCASSPEVGSYEQYFGPGTRLTVT.

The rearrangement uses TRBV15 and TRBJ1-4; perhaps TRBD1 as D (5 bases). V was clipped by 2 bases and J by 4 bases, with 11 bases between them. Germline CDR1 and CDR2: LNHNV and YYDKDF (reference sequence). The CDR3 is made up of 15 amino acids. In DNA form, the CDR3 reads TGTGCCACCAGCAGATCGGGGGGTTATAATGAAAAACTGTTTTTT. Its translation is CATSRSGGYNEKLFF.

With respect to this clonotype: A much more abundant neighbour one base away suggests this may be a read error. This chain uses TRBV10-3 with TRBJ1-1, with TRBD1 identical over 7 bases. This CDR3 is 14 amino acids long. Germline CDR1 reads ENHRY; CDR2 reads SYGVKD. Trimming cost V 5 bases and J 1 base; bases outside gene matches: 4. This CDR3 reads CAISPRQGNTEAFF. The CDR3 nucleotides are TGTGCCATCAGTCCCCGACAGGGGAACACTGAAGCTTTCTTT.

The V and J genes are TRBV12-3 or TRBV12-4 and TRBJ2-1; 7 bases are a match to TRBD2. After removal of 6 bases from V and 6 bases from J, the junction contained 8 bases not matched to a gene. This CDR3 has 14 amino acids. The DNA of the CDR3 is TGTGCCAGCAGCACCGGACTAGGGAGCAATGAGCAGTTCTTC. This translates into CASSTGLGSNEQFF.

The CDR3 sequence: CSARDYIGQETQYF. Here the CDR3 DNA reads TGCAGTGCTAGAGATTACATCGGCCAAGAGACCCAGTACTTC. The chain uses TRBV20-1 and TRBJ2-4, with D hard to call. The J call may not be correct, given that the DNA end is closer to TRBJ2-5. Germline values: CDR1 DFQATT, CDR2 SNEGSKA (reference sequence). The CDR3 contains 14 residues.

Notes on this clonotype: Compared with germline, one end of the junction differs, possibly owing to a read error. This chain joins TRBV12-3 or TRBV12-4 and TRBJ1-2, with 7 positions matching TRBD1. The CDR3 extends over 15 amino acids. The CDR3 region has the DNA TGTGCCAGCAGTCCCCCGGGACAGTTATTCTATAGCTACACCTTC. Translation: CASSPPGQLFYSYTF.

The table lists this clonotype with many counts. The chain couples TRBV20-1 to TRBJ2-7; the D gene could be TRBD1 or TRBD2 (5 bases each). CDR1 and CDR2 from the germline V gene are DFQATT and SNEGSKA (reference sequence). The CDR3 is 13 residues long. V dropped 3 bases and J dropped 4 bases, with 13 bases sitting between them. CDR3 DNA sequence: TGCAGTGCTAGTTCAGGGACCGTTTACGAGCAGTACTTC. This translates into CSASSGTVYEQYF.

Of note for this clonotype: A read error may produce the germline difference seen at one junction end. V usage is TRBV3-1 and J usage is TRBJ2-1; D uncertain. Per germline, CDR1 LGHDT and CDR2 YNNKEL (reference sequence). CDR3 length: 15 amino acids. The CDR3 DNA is TGCGCCAGCAGCCAAGATCTAGTGAGCTACAATGAGCAGTTCTTC. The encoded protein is CASSQDLVSYNEQFF.

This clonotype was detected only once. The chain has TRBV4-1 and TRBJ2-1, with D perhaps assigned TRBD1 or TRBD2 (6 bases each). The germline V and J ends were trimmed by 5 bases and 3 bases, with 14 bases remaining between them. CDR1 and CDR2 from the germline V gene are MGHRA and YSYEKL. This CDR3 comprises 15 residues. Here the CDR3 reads CASSFGGPNYNEQFF. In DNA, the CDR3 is TGCGCCAGCAGCTTCGGGGGCCCAAACTACAATGAGCAGTTCTTC.

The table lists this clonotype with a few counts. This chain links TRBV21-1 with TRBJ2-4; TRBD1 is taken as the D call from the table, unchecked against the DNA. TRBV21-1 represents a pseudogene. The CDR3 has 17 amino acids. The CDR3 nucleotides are TGTGCCAGCAGCAAAATCGGTAGTGACAGATCCAAAAACATTCAGTACTTC. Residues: CASSKIGSDRSKNIQYF.

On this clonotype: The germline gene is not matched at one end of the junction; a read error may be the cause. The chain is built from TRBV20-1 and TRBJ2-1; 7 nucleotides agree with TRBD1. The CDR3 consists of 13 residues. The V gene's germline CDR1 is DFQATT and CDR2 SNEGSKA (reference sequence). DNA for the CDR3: TGCAGTACTAGTACAGGGGATATGGGTGAGCAGTTCTTC. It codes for CSTSTGDMGEQFF.

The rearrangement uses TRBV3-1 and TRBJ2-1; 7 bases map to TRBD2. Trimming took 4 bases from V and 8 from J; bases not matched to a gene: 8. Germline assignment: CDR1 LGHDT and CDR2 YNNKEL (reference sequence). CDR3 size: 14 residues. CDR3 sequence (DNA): TGTGCCAGCAGCCCCGGGGGGAGGGGAGATGAGCAGTTCTTC. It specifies CASSPGGRGDEQFF.

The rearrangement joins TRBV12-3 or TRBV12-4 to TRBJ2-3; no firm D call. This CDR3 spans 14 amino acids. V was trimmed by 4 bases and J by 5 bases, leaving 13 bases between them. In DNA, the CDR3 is TGTGCCAGCAGTTCAGGACCAAACCAAGATACGCAGTATTTT. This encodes CASSSGPNQDTQYF.

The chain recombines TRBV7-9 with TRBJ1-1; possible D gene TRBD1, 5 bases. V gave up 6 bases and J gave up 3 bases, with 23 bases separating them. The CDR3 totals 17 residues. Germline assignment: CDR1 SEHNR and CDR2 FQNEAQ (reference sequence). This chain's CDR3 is CASRSQLVLLRDTEAFF. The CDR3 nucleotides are TGTGCCAGCAGATCACAGTTAGTTCTACTCAGGGACACTGAAGCTTTCTTT.

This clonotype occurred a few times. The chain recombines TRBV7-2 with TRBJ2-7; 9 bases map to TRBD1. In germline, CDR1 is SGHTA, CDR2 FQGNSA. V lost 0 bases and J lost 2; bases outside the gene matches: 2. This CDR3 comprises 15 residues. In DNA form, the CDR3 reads TGTGCCAGCAGCTTAGCCCGGGACAGGGCCTACGAGCAGTACTTC. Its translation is CASSLARDRAYEQYF.

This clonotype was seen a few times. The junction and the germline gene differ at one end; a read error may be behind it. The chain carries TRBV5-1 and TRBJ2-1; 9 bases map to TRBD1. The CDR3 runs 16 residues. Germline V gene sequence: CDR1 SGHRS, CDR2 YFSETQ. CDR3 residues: CASSPRTGDGDNGQFF. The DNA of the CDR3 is TGCGCCAGCAGCCCACGGACAGGGGATGGGGACAATGGGCAGTTCTTC.

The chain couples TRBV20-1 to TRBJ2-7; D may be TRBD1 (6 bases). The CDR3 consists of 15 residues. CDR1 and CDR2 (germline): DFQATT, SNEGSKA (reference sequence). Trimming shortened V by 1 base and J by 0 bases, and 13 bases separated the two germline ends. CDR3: CSARGIGQNSYEQYF. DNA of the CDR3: TGCAGTGCTAGAGGTATTGGACAGAACTCCTACGAGCAGTACTTC.

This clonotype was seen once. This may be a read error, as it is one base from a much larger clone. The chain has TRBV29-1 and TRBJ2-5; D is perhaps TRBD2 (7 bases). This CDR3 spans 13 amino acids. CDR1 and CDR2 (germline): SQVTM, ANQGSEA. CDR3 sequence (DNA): TGCAACGGGGGGCTGCAGATCCAAGAGACCCAGTACTTC. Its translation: CNGGLQIQETQYF.